This TCR beta chain is from a study of shared clonotypes between healthy human individuals. Per sorted-subset replicate PCR, input was 200 to 250 ng DNA, representing around 28,000 T cell genomes. Sequencing was performed with immunoSEQ multiplex PCR; in TCRdb, only in-frame clones are kept and a portion is missing. In the table there are around 370,000 clones, approximately 97% of which are singletons. Germline V gene lookup returns CDR1 SQVTM and CDR2 ANQGSEA. Trimming shortened V by 3 bases and J by 7 bases, and 24 bases separated the two germline ends. This CDR3 comprises 16 residues. Study-level findings and limits: The four-donor shared clonotypes exceeded non-shared clonotypes in generation probability, with non-shared ones scoring lower.

With respect to this clone: The antigen remains unidentified.

Each CD8 memory set brought CD45RO+ cells together with CCR7-negative CD45RA+ TemRA cells. The sequence was obtained from a man aged 25-45 years in good health. The sample was memory CD8+ T cells sorted from blood. Subset reported: CD45RO+ cells pooled with CCR7-negative TemRA cells. The rearrangement uses TRBV29-1 and TRBJ2-5; D could derive from TRBD1 or TRBD2 (6 bases each). Here the CDR3 reads CSVDALGRGHGRTQYF. CDR3 DNA sequence: TGCAGCGTTGATGCCCTCGGCCGGGGACACGGGAGGACCCAGTACTTC.